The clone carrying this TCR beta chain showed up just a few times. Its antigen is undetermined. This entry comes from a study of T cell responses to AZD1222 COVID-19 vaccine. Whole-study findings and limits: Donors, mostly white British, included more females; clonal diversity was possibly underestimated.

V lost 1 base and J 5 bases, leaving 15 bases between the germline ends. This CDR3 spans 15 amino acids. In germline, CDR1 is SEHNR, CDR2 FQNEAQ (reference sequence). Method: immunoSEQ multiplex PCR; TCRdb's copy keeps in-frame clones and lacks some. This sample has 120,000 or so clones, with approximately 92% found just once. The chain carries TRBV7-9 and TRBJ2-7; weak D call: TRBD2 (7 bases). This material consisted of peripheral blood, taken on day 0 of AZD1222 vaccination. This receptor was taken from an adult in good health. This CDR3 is CASSLGGGGMNEQYF. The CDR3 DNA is TGTGCCAGCAGCTTAGGGGGAGGGGGTATGAACGAGCAGTACTTC.